Presented here are 10 T cell receptor beta chains from one specimen sequenced in a study of CD8+CD57+ T cells in acquired aplastic anemia. TCR beta VDJ combinations and CDR3 sequences were profiled from genomic DNA. From the reads, TCRdb called clonotypes with MiXCR, one entry per CDR3 protein. The table includes over 200,000 distinct CDR3 sequences, around 60% detected once. The material sequenced was sorted CD4+, CD8+, or CD8+CD57+ T cells (not recorded which) from PBMCs. The receptors were sampled from a human donor in good health.

Regarding this clonotype: A read error may explain this, as a much larger clone is one base away. The chain couples TRBV11-2 to TRBJ1-1; TRBD1 aligns across 12 bases. CDR1 is SGHAT, CDR2 FQNNGV, per germline. The CDR3 runs 15 residues. Trimming cost V 8 bases and J 7 bases; bases outside gene matches: 11. CDR3 residues: CASGQPGQGAYEAFF. In DNA, the CDR3 is TGTGCCAGCGGCCAACCGGGACAGGGGGCTTATGAAGCTTTCTTT.

The chain joins TRBV19 to TRBJ1-5, with TRBD1 identical over 8 bases. V dropped 5 bases and J dropped 1; count of bases not matched to a gene: 4. The CDR3 extends over 15 amino acids. In germline, CDR1 is LNHDA, CDR2 SQIVND (reference sequence). This chain's CDR3 is CASSPRTGSNQPQHF. In DNA, the CDR3 is TGTGCCAGTAGTCCGCGGACAGGGAGCAATCAGCCCCAGCATTTT.

V is TRBV2 and J is TRBJ1-5, with a tentative D call TRBD1 (6 bases). The CDR3 consists of 14 residues. Trimming stripped 3 bases from V and 5 bases from J, with 11 bases between. In germline, CDR1 is SNHLY, CDR2 FYNNEI. The CDR3 sequence: CASSDGRGHQPQHF. CDR3 coding DNA: TGTGCCAGCAGTGACGGCAGGGGCCATCAGCCCCAGCATTTT.

This chain uses TRBV24-1 with TRBJ2-2, with D tentatively TRBD1 (5 bases). This CDR3 region has 13 residues. V was pared by 0 bases and J by 10 bases, with 8 bases between. Germline CDR1 is KGHDR and CDR2 is SFDVKD. The CDR3 nucleotides read TGTGCCACCAGTGATTTGTGGGGCGCGGAGCTGTTTTTT. This codes for CATSDLWGAELFF.

The CDR3 sequence is CASSYSQGVPTGELFF. DNA of the CDR3: TGTGCCAGCAGTTACTCACAGGGAGTTCCCACCGGGGAGCTGTTTTTT. The gene calls are TRBV6-5 and TRBJ2-2, with a weak D call TRBD1 (6 bases). The germline V gene encodes CDR1 MNHEY and CDR2 SVGAGI. This CDR3 has 16 residues. Trimming removed 0 bases from V and 4 bases from J, with 12 bases in between.

The rearrangement uses TRBV10-3 and TRBJ2-3, with a possible D match to TRBD2 (7 bases). Germline V gene data show CDR1 as ENHRY and CDR2 as SYGVKD. Trimming pared 4 bases from V and 4 bases from J, leaving 9 bases between. The CDR3 runs to 13 residues. The CDR3 DNA reads as TGTGCCATCAGTGGGGAGGGGGCAGATACGCAGTATTTT. Protein product: CAISGEGADTQYF.

This clonotype was recorded many times. The V and J genes are TRBV6-6 and TRBJ2-7; 8 bases agree with TRBD1. The CDR3 contains 16 residues. V lost 2 bases to trimming and J lost 2 bases; unmatched junction nucleotides: 8. Germline V lookup: CDR1 MNHNY, CDR2 SVGAGI (reference sequence). The CDR3 DNA reads TGTGCCAGCAGTTACGCCCCGACAGGGGCGACCTACGAGCAGTACTTC. Its translation: CASSYAPTGATYEQYF.

This clonotype was observed many times. The chain links TRBV7-8 to TRBJ1-1; D not certain. Germline V gives CDR1 SGHVS, CDR2 FQNEAQ. V lost 3 bases and J lost 2, with 13 bases in between. There are 15 residues in the CDR3. CDR3: CASSLTGAANTEAFF. Written as DNA, the CDR3 is TGTGCCAGCAGCTTGACGGGAGCAGCCAACACTGAAGCTTTCTTT.

A single count supports this clonotype. The V gene is TRBV15, the J gene TRBJ2-7; possibly TRBD1 for D (6 bases). In germline, CDR1 is LNHNV, CDR2 YYDKDF (reference sequence). The germline V and J ends were trimmed by 0 bases and 2 bases, with 14 bases remaining between them. This CDR3 has 16 residues. CDR3 loop: CATSRDRVGAPYEQYF. CDR3 DNA: TGTGCCACCAGCAGAGATCGTGTGGGGGCCCCCTACGAGCAGTACTTC.

In DNA form, the CDR3 reads TGTGCCAGCTCACCACCGGGACAGCTAAACACCGGGGAGCTGTTTTTT. As protein: CASSPPGQLNTGELFF. The chain recombines TRBV10-3 with TRBJ2-2; 7 bases are a match to TRBD1. CDR1 and CDR2 (germline): ENHRY, SYGVKD. Germline trimming cut 10 bases from V and 2 bases from J; bases unmatched to any gene: 13. The CDR3 has 16 residues.